The entry below describes one T cell receptor (beta chain). What it binds is unknown. Other DNA sequences within the sample encode an identical CDR3. Amplification used 60 Vbeta primers and 13 Jbeta primers. The protocol was immunoSEQ multiplex PCR, while the TCRdb copy is restricted to in-frame clones and leaves out a portion. The repertoire holds some 200,000 clones, just over 75% seen once, with about 2.1% in the top ten. The data belong to a study of cytomegalovirus exposure and HLA in healthy donors. About the research overall: Of the donors genotyped, approximately 400 in all, 65% to 90% fell in the Caucasian-associated ancestry cluster.

V lost 0 bases and J 2 bases, leaving 5 bases between the germline ends. Germline CDR1 reads GTSNPN; CDR2 reads SVGIG (reference sequence). This CDR3 has 13 amino acids. General study findings and limits: A few chains tied to CMV proved CMV antigen-specific in vitro. Altogether, 164 TCR beta chains were recorded as cytomegalovirus-associated. According to a later analysis, most TCR beta chains associated with CMV appeared HLA-restricted.

The receptor comes from a woman aged 25 to 39 in good health and CMV-seropositive. The sequenced sample consisted of PBMCs. The chain has TRBV30 and TRBJ1-3; D unclear. CDR3: CAWSVLPGNTIYF. CDR3 coding DNA: TGTGCCTGGAGTGTACTTCCTGGAAACACCATATATTTT. Using reference TRBV30 and TRBJ1-3 for the parts outside the CDR3, the full variable domain is SQTIHQWPATLVQPVGSPLSLECTVEGTSNPNLYWYRQAAGRGLQLLFYSVGIGQISSEVPQNLSASRPQDRQFILSSKKLLLSDSGFYLCAWSVLPGNTIYFGEGSWLTVV.